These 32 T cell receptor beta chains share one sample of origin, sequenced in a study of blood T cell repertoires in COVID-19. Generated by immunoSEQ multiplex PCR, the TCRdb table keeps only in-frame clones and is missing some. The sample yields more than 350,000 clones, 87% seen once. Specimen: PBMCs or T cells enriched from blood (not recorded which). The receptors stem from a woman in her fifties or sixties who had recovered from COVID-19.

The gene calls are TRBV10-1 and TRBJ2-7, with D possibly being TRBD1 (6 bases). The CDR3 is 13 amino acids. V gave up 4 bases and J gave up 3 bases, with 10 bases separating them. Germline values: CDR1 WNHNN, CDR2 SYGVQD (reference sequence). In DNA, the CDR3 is TGCGCCAGCAGTGTAGGGGGTTTCTACGAGCAGTACTTC. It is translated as CASSVGGFYEQYF.

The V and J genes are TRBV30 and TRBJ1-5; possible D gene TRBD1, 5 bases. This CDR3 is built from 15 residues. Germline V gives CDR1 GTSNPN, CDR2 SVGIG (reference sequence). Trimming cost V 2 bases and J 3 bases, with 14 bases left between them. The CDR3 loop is CAWSSLAGPNQPQHF. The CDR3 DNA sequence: TGTGCCTGGAGTTCCCTGGCAGGGCCCAATCAGCCCCAGCATTTT.

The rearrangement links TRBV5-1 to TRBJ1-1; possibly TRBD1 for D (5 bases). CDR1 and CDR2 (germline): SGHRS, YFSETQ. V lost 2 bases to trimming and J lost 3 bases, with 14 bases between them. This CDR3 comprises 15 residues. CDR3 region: CASSLGAGWDTEAFF. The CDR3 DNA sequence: TGCGCCAGCAGCTTAGGTGCAGGGTGGGACACTGAAGCTTTCTTT. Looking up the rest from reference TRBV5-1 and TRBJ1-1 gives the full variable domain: KAGVTQTPRYLIKTRGQQVTLSCSPISGHRSVSWYQQTPGQGLQFLFEYFSETQRNKGNFPGRFSGRQFSNSRSEMNVSTLELGDSALYLCASSLGAGWDTEAFFGQGTRLTVV.

The CDR3 sequence: CASSLGFEGAEAFF. The CDR3 DNA is TGTGCCAGCAGCTTAGGGTTCGAAGGGGCTGAAGCTTTCTTT. V gene TRBV7-2 combines with J gene TRBJ1-1, with a weak D call TRBD1 (5 bases). The CDR3 runs to 14 residues. The germline gives CDR1 SGHTA, CDR2 FQGNSA. V was trimmed by 1 base and J by 6 bases, leaving 12 bases between them.

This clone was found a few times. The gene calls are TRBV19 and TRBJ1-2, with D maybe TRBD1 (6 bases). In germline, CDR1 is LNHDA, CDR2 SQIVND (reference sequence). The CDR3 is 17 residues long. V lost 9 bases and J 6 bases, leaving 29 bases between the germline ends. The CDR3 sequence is CARTYFPGTMVGHGYTF. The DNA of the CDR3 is TGTGCCAGAACCTACTTCCCCGGGACAATGGTTGGGCATGGCTACACCTTC.

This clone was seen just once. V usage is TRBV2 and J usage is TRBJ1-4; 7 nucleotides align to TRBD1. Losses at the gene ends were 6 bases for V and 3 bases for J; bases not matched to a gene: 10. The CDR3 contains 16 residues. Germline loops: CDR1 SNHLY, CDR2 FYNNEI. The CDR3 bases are TGTGCCAGCAGCAGATCGCGGGACAGTTCTAATGAAAAACTGTTTTTT. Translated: CASSRSRDSSNEKLFF. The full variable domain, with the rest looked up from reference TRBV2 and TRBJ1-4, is EPEVTQTPSHQVTQMGQEVILRCVPISNHLYFYWYRQILGQKVEFLVSFYNNEISEKSEIFDDQFSVERPDGSNFTLKIRSTKLEDSAMYFCASSRSRDSSNEKLFFGSGTQLSVL.

The CDR3: CASRGVGEAFF. CDR3 sequence (DNA): TGTGCCAGCAGGGGAGTTGGCGAAGCTTTCTTT. The J gene is TRBJ1-1, the V gene TRBV7-9; D unresolved. This CDR3 is built from 11 residues. Germline V gives CDR1 SEHNR, CDR2 FQNEAQ (reference sequence). Deletions cut 6 bases from V and 8 bases from J, with 10 bases between.

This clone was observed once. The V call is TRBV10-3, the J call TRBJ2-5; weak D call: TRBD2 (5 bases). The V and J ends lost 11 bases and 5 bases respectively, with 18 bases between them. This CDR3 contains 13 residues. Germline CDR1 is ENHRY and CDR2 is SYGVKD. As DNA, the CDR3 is TGTGCCTCCGAGGGCCCGCCAGACGAGACCCAGTACTTC. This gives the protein CASEGPPDETQYF.

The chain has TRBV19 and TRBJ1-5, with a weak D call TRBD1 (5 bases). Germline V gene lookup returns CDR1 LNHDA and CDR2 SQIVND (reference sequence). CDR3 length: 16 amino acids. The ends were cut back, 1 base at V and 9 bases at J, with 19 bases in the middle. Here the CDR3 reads CASSIGAGTQRTPQHF. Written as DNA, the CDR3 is TGTGCCAGTAGTATAGGAGCCGGGACTCAAAGGACGCCCCAGCATTTT.

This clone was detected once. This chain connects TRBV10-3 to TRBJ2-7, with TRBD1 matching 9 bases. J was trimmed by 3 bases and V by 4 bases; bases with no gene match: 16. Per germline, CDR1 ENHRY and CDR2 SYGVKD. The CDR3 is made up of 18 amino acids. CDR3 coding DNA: TGTGCCATCAGTGGGGGGGACAGGGCGACTAGGGACCTCTACGAGCAGTACTTC. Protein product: CAISGGDRATRDLYEQYF.

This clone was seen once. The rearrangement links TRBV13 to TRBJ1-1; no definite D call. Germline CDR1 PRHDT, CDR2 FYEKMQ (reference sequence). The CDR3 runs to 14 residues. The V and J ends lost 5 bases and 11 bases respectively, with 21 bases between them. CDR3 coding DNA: TGTGCCAGCAGCCCTATTGGCTGGAGGCCCGGGGCTTTCTTT. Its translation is CASSPIGWRPGAFF.

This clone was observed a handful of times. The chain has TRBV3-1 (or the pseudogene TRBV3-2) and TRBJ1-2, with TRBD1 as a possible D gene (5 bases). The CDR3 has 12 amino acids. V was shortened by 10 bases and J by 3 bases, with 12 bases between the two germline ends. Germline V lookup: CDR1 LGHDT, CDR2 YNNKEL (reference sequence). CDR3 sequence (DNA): TGTGCCACATCGACGGGGGACTATGGCTACACCTTC. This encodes CATSTGDYGYTF.

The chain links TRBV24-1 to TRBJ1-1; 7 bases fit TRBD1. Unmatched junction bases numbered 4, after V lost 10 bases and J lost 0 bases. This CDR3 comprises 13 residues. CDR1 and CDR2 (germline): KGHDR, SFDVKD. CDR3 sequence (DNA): TGTGCCACGAGGGGACAGCTGAACACTGAAGCTTTCTTT. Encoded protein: CATRGQLNTEAFF.

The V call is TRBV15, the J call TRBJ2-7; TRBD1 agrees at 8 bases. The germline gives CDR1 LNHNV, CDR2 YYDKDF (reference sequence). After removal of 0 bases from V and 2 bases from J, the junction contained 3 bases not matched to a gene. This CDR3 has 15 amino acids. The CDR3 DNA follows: TGTGCCACCAGCAGAGAGGACAGGGCCCCCTACGAGCAGTACTTC. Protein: CATSREDRAPYEQYF.

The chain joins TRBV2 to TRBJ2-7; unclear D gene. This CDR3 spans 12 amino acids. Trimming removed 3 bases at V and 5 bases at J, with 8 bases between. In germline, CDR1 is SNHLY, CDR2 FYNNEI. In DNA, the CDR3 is TGTGCCAGCAGTGACAGCGAGGACGAGCAGTACTTC. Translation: CASSDSEDEQYF.

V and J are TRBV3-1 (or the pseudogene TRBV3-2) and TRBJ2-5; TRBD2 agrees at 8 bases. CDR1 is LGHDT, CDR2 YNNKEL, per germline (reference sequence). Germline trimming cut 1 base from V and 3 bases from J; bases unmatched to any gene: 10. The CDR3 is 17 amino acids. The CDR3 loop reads CASSQAGGIAGKETQYF. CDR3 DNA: TGTGCCAGCAGCCAAGCCGGAGGTATAGCGGGGAAAGAGACCCAGTACTTC.

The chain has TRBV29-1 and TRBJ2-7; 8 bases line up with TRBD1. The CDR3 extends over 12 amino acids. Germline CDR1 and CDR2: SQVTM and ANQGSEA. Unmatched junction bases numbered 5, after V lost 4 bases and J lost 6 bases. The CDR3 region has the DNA TGCAGCGTTGGGACAGGGCCCCGCGAGCAGTACTTC. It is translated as CSVGTGPREQYF.

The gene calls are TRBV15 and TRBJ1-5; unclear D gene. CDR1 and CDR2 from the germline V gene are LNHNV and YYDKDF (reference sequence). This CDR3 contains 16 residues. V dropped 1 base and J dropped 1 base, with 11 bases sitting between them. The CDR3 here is CATSRAEGRSNQPQHF. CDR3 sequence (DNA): TGTGCCACCAGCAGAGCGGAGGGCAGGAGCAATCAGCCCCAGCATTTT.

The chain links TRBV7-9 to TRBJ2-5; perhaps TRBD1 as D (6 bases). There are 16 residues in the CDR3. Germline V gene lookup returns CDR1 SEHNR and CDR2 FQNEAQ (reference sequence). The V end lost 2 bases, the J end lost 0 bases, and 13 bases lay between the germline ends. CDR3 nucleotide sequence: TGTGCCAGCAGCTTATCTTCAGGGGCGAACCAAGAGACCCAGTACTTC. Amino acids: CASSLSSGANQETQYF.

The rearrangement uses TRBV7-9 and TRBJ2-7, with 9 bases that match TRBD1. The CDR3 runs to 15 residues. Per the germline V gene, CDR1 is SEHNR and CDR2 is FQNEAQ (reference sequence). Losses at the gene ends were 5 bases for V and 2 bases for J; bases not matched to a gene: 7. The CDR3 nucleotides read TGTGCCAGCAGCCCGAGGGGGACAGGGACCTACGAGCAGTACTTC. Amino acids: CASSPRGTGTYEQYF.

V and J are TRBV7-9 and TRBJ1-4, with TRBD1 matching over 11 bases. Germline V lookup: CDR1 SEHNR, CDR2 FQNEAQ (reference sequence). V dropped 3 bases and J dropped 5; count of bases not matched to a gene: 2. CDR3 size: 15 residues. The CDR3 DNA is TGTGCCAGCAGCTTGGGGACAGGGGGGAATGAAAAACTGTTTTTT. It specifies CASSLGTGGNEKLFF.

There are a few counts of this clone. CDR3 in DNA: TGCGCCAGCAGCCAAGAGGGACAGCCTTCGTGGCCCCAGCATTTT. Residues: CASSQEGQPSWPQHF. The rearrangement joins TRBV4-1 to TRBJ1-5; 7 bases map to TRBD1. Germline assignment: CDR1 MGHRA and CDR2 YSYEKL. The CDR3 consists of 15 residues. V was pared by 0 bases and J by 9 bases, with 8 bases of the junction left unmatched.

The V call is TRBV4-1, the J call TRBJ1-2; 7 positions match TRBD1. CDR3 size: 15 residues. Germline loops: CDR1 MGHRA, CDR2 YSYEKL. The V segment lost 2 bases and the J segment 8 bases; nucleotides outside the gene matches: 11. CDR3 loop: CASSQYDREVEGYTF. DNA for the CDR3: TGCGCCAGCAGCCAATACGACAGGGAGGTGGAGGGCTACACCTTC.

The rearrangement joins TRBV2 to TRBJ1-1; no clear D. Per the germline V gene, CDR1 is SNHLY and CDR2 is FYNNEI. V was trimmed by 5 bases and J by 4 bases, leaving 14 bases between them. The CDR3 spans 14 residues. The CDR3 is CASSLGRRGTEAFF. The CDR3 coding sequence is TGTGCCAGCAGTCTTGGGCGACGGGGCACTGAAGCTTTCTTT.

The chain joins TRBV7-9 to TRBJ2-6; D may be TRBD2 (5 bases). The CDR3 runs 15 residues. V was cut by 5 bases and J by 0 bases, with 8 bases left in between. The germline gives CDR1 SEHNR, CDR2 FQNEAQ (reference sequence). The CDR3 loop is CASSRGVSGANVLTF. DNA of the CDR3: TGTGCCAGCAGCCGGGGAGTCTCTGGGGCCAACGTCCTGACTTTC.

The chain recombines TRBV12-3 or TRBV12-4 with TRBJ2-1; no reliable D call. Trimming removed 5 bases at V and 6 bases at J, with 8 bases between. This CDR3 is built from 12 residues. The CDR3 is CASSQLSNEQFF. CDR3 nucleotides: TGTGCCAGCAGTCAACTATCCAATGAGCAGTTCTTC.

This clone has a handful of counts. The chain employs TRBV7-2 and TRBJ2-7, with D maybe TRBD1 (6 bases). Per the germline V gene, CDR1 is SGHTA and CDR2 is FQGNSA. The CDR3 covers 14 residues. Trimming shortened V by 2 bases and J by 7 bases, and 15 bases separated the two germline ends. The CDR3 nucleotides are TGTGCCAGCAGCTTATTCGGCTCGCAGGGGGAGCAGTACTTC. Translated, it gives CASSLFGSQGEQYF.

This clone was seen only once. DNA of the CDR3: TGTGCCTGGAGGACAGGGGGAACTCCCGAGCAGTACTTC. Translated: CAWRTGGTPEQYF. This chain links TRBV30 with TRBJ2-7; 9 bases match TRBD1. The CDR3 runs to 13 residues. Germline V gives CDR1 GTSNPN, CDR2 SVGIG (reference sequence). Trimming took 3 bases from V and 6 from J; bases not matched to a gene: 6. The whole variable domain, remainder taken from reference TRBV30 and TRBJ2-7, is SQTIHQWPATLVQPVGSPLSLECTVEGTSNPNLYWYRQAAGRGLQLLFYSVGIGQISSEVPQNLSASRPQDRQFILSSKKLLLSDSGFYLCAWRTGGTPEQYFGPGTRLTVT.

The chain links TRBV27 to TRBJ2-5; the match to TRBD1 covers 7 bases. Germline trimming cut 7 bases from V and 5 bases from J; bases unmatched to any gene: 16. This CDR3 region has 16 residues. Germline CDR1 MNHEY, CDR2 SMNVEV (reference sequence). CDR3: CASKMGMTGKGETQYF. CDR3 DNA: TGTGCCAGCAAAATGGGGATGACAGGGAAAGGGGAGACCCAGTACTTC.

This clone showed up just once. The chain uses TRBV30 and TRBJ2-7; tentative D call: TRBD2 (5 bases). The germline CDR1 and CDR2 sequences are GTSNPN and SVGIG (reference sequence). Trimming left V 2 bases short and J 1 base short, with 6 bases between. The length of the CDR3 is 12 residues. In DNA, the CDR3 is TGTGCCTGGAGTCCGGGATCCTACGAGCAGTACTTC. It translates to CAWSPGSYEQYF.

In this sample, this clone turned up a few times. CDR3 loop: CASSTTGTGLNYGYTF. CDR3 nucleotide sequence: TGTGCCAGCAGTACCACCGGGACAGGGCTTAACTATGGCTACACCTTC. The chain has TRBV27 and TRBJ1-2, with 9 bases that match TRBD1. This CDR3 is 16 amino acids long. The V gene end was trimmed by 5 bases and the J gene end by 1 base; junction bases not matched to a gene: 8. Looked up from germline, CDR1 is MNHEY and CDR2 is SMNVEV (reference sequence).

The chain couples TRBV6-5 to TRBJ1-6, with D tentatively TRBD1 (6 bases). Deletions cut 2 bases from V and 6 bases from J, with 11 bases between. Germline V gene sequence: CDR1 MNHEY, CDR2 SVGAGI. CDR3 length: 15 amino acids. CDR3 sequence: CASSYKGQPNSPLHF. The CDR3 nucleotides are TGTGCCAGCAGTTACAAAGGACAGCCTAATTCACCCCTCCACTTT.